A single sample is the source of the 3 T cell receptor beta chains below, sequenced in a study of long-term antiretroviral therapy in people with HIV. An immunoSEQ assay, version v3.0, was performed at survey level. Produced via immunoSEQ multiplex PCR; TCRdb's table is partial and in-frame only. The sample yields 25,000 to 35,000 clones, 80% to 90% seen once. This specimen consisted of unsorted PBMCs, obtained 0.8 years before starting antiretroviral therapy. The receptors derive from a young man with HIV.

The rearrangement links TRBV7-8 to TRBJ2-1; no firm D call. The CDR3 is 14 residues long. Germline V gives CDR1 SGHVS, CDR2 FQNEAQ. V dropped 4 bases and J dropped 2 bases, with 9 bases sitting between them. The CDR3 spells CASSSVDPYNEQFF. The CDR3 DNA reads as TGTGCCAGCAGCTCGGTAGACCCCTACAATGAGCAGTTCTTC. Supplemented by reference TRBV7-8 and TRBJ2-1, the full variable domain reads GAGVSQSPRYKVAKRGQDVALRCDPISGHVSLFWYQQALGQGPEFLTYFQNEAQLDKSGLPSDRFFAERPEGSVSTLKIQRTQQEDSAVYLCASSSVDPYNEQFFGPGTRLTVL.

This chain uses TRBV19 with TRBJ1-2; D perhaps matches TRBD1 (5 bases). V dropped 7 bases and J dropped 6 bases, with 15 bases sitting between them. Germline V CDR1 and CDR2: LNHDA, SQIVND (reference sequence). CDR3 length: 13 amino acids. The CDR3, as DNA: TGTGCCAGTACCGCCGGGGGATTGGATGGCTACACCTTC. Its translation: CASTAGGLDGYTF.

The chain employs TRBV7-2 and TRBJ1-4; tentative D call: TRBD1 (5 bases). This CDR3 has 16 residues. Germline-derived CDR1 and CDR2 are SGHTA and FQGNSA. V lost 5 bases, J lost 8 bases, and 21 bases lay in between. CDR3 bases: TGTGCCAGCAGCCGCACGGGGAGGGGCGCGGGGGAAAAACTGTTTTTT. Protein: CASSRTGRGAGEKLFF.